This TCR beta chain emerged from a study of shared clonotypes between healthy human individuals. Participating donors were healthy, HIV-negative adults free of recent acute infections or vaccinations. In germline, CDR1 is SGHAT, CDR2 FQNNGV. Trimming removed 4 bases from V and 2 bases from J, with 10 bases in between. This CDR3 spans 14 amino acids. Assay: immunoSEQ multiplex PCR; the TCRdb copy retains only in-frame clones and omits some. The sample holds some 1,100,000 clones, 75% to 80% seen once. The source material was memory CD4+ T cells from PBMCs. The subset denotes: CD45RA-negative fraction. This chain joins TRBV11-2 and TRBJ2-3; perhaps TRBD2 as D (6 bases). This TCR came from a man younger than 35 in good health. Some clones in this sample may be carry-over from other donors' samples. The CDR3 is CASSSTSYTDTQYF. CDR3 coding DNA: TGTGCCAGCAGCTCCACTAGCTACACAGATACGCAGTATTTT.